The sequence of this TCR beta chain was determined in a study of T cells in Graves' hyperthyroidism and ophthalmopathy. Study-level points and caveats: Before onset, ophthalmopathy was predicted by the model a median roughly 6.8 months earlier.

It was RNA transcripts that yielded the amplified TCR beta CDR3 regions. Primed by the HTBI set, a first-round RT-PCR was run on the TCR CDR3. Each CDR3 protein gets one entry after TCRdb re-called the multiplex PCR reads with MiXCR. Among about 600,000 distinct CDR3 sequences listed, approximately 15% were seen once. This clonotype was seen ten or more times. Antigen specificity is unknown. CDR1 is SNHLY, CDR2 FYNNEI, per germline. The CDR3 sequence is 15 residues long. V shed 3 bases and J shed 1 base, with 12 bases lying between them. The sequenced sample consisted of blood. The receptor comes from a woman aged 18-30 years with Graves' ophthalmopathy. This chain connects TRBV2 to TRBJ2-5; D gene uncertain. The CDR3 DNA reads TGTGCCAGCAGTGACGAGTTAGGGTCCCAAGAGACCCAGTACTTC. Protein sequence: CASSDELGSQETQYF.